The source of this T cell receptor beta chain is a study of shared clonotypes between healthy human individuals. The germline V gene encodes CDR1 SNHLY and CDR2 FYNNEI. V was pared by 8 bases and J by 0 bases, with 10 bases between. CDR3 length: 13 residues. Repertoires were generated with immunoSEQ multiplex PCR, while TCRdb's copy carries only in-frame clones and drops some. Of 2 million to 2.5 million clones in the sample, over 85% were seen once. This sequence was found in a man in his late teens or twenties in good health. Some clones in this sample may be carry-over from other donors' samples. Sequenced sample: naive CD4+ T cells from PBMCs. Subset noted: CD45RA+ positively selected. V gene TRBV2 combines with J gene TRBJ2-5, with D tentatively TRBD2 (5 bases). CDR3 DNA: TGTGCCAGCGCCCGCGGGCACCAAGAGACCCAGTACTTC. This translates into CASARGHQETQYF. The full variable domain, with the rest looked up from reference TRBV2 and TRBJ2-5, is EPEVTQTPSHQVTQMGQEVILRCVPISNHLYFYWYRQILGQKVEFLVSFYNNEISEKSEIFDDQFSVERPDGSNFTLKIRSTKLEDSAMYFCASARGHQETQYFGPGTRLLVL.